A selection of T cell receptor beta chains follows, all from one sample in a study of cytotoxic CD8 clonotypes in ibrutinib-treated CLL. This table comes from immunoSEQ multiplex PCR, and its TCRdb copy is limited to in-frame clones, with some not included. The sample holds about 140,000 clones; 75% to 85% are singletons and the top ten take about 7.6%. The specimen was PBMCs, collected after 36 months of ibrutinib treatment. These receptors originate from a human donor with chronic lymphocytic leukemia. CDR3s include the opening cysteine and the closing phenylalanine or tryptophan. Each record gives: clone size, CDR3 length, J gene, D gene, V gene, CDR3 DNA, CDR3 protein. D genes are given only for firm matches. The listing skips clone size in some rows; elsewhere it reads once, few, many or a size class.

clone size: NA; CDR3 length: 13; J gene: TRBJ2-1; D gene: NA; V gene: TRBV11-1; CDR3 DNA: TGTGCCAGCAGCTTAGGGCTCTACAATGAGCAGTTCTTC; CDR3 protein: CASSLGLYNEQFF
clone size: NA; CDR3 length: 14; J gene: TRBJ2-7; D gene: NA; V gene: TRBV27; CDR3 DNA: TGTGCCAGCAGTTTAAGTCCCGCCTTGGGGGAGCAGTACTTC; CDR3 protein: CASSLSPALGEQYF
clone size: NA; CDR3 length: 15; J gene: TRBJ2-7; D gene: NA; V gene: TRBV29-1; CDR3 DNA: TGCAGCGTTGAAGATTCAGCGGGCAGCTCCTACGAGCAGTACTTC; CDR3 protein: CSVEDSAGSSYEQYF
clone size: NA; CDR3 length: 17; J gene: TRBJ1-5; D gene: NA; V gene: TRBV15; CDR3 DNA: TGTGCCACCAGCAGAGGGGAGGATTCACGATCTGGGGGGCCCCAGCATTTT; CDR3 protein: CATSRGEDSRSGGPQHF
clone size: NA; CDR3 length: 14; J gene: TRBJ1-2; D gene: NA; V gene: TRBV15; CDR3 DNA: TGTGCCACCAGCAGAGGGAGGGAGGACTATGGCTACACCTTC; CDR3 protein: CATSRGREDYGYTF
clone size: NA; CDR3 length: 19; J gene: TRBJ2-1; D gene: TRBD2; V gene: TRBV19; CDR3 DNA: TGTGCCAGTAGTATAGTGGGGACTAGCGGGAGTTCGTACTACAATGAGCAGTTCTTC; CDR3 protein: CASSIVGTSGSSYYNEQFF
clone size: NA; CDR3 length: 18; J gene: TRBJ2-3; D gene: NA; V gene: TRBV5-1; CDR3 DNA: TGCGCCAGCAGCTTGCCACCCTTGAAGTCCCTTGGCACAGATACGCAGTATTTT; CDR3 protein: CASSLPPLKSLGTDTQYF
clone size: NA; CDR3 length: 14; J gene: TRBJ1-1; D gene: NA; V gene: TRBV19; CDR3 DNA: TGTGCCAGTAGTATCCAATACCTGAACACTGAAGCTTTCTTT; CDR3 protein: CASSIQYLNTEAFF
clone size: NA; CDR3 length: 17; J gene: TRBJ1-5; D gene: NA; V gene: TRBV6-1; CDR3 DNA: TGTGCCAGCAGTGAACTGGGGTTGGGGCGCAGTGTACAACCCCAGCATTTT; CDR3 protein: CASSELGLGRSVQPQHF
clone size: NA; CDR3 length: 15; J gene: TRBJ2-7; D gene: TRBD1; V gene: TRBV7-9; CDR3 DNA: TGTGCCAGCAGCCCCCCGGGACAGTCCCTCTACGAGCAGTACTTC; CDR3 protein: CASSPPGQSLYEQYF
clone size: once; CDR3 length: 13; J gene: TRBJ2-3; D gene: NA; V gene: TRBV5-1; CDR3 DNA: TGCGCCAGCAGCCGAAGGGGCACAGATACGCAGTATTTT; CDR3 protein: CASSRRGTDTQYF
clone size: NA; CDR3 length: 14; J gene: TRBJ1-6; D gene: NA; V gene: TRBV9; CDR3 DNA: TGTGCCAGCAGCGTAGCCGATGGGAATTCACCCCTCCACTTT; CDR3 protein: CASSVADGNSPLHF
clone size: NA; CDR3 length: 13; J gene: TRBJ1-1; D gene: NA; V gene: TRBV4-1; CDR3 DNA: TGCGCCAGCAGCGCCCAGGGACGGACTGAAGCTTTCTTT; CDR3 protein: CASSAQGRTEAFF
clone size: NA; CDR3 length: 16; J gene: TRBJ2-5; D gene: NA; V gene: TRBV5-4; CDR3 DNA: TGTGCCAGCAGCTCCCACCGGGCCCTCGCGCCCAGGGACCAGTACTTC; CDR3 protein: CASSSHRALAPRDQYF
clone size: NA; CDR3 length: 15; J gene: TRBJ1-3; D gene: NA; V gene: TRBV10-3; CDR3 DNA: TGTGCCATCAGTGAGGTTCAGGTTTCTGGAAACACCATATATTTT; CDR3 protein: CAISEVQVSGNTIYF
clone size: NA; CDR3 length: 14; J gene: TRBJ2-7; D gene: TRBD1; V gene: TRBV2; CDR3 DNA: TGTGCCAGCAGTTTACGACAGGGGCCCTACGAGCAGTACTTC; CDR3 protein: CASSLRQGPYEQYF